These 22 T cell receptor beta chains were sequenced from one sample in a study of shared clonotypes between healthy human individuals. Measured with immunoSEQ multiplex PCR; TCRdb has only the in-frame clones, and not every one. The sample has 90,000 to 150,000 clones, roughly 70% seen once. The specimen was memory CD8+ T cells sorted from blood. Subset denoted: CD45RO+ cells pooled with CCR7-negative TemRA cells. Source of these receptors: a woman in her 30s in good health.

The J gene is TRBJ2-7, the V gene TRBV7-8; D perhaps matches TRBD2 (6 bases). V lost 3 bases and J 0 bases, leaving 9 bases between the germline ends. The CDR3 sequence is 14 residues long. From germline, CDR1 is SGHVS and CDR2 FQNEAQ. DNA of the CDR3: TGTGCCAGCAGCTTTAAGCGGGCCTCCTACGAGCAGTACTTC. This translates into CASSFKRASYEQYF.

V is TRBV28 and J is TRBJ2-3; D is possibly TRBD1 (5 bases). The CDR3 totals 15 residues. The germline V gene has CDR1 MDHEN and CDR2 SYDVKM. V was shortened by 2 bases and J by 3 bases, with 12 bases between the two germline ends. The CDR3 DNA reads as TGTGCCAGCAGTTTAGAAGGGGTTTTTACAGATACGCAGTATTTT. Translating gives CASSLEGVFTDTQYF.

The chain is built from TRBV25-1 and TRBJ2-1, with a tentative D call TRBD2 (6 bases). CDR3 size: 17 residues. Trimming pared 4 bases from V and 3 bases from J, leaving 19 bases between. Germline V lookup: CDR1 MGHDK, CDR2 SYGVNS. The CDR3 spells CASSAPPLEGDYNEQFF. DNA for the CDR3: TGTGCCAGCAGTGCCCCCCCCTTGGAGGGAGACTACAATGAGCAGTTCTTC. Supplemented by reference TRBV25-1 and TRBJ2-1, the full variable domain reads EADIYQTPRYLVIGTGKKITLECSQTMGHDKMYWYQQDPGMELHLIHYSYGVNSTEKGDLSSESTVSRIRTEHFPLTLESARPSHTSQYLCASSAPPLEGDYNEQFFGPGTRLTVL.

The chain joins TRBV27 to TRBJ2-7; 14 bases fit TRBD2. This CDR3 has 15 residues. Germline V gene lookup returns CDR1 MNHEY and CDR2 SMNVEV (reference sequence). V was clipped by 8 bases and J by 1 base; unmatched bases: 4. CDR3 DNA: TGTGCCAGCGGGACTAGCGGGGGTCTTTCCTACGAGCAGTACTTC. As protein: CASGTSGGLSYEQYF.

V gene TRBV29-1 combines with J gene TRBJ1-1; D perhaps matches TRBD1 (5 bases). Germline values: CDR1 SQVTM, CDR2 ANQGSEA. Between the trimmed V and J ends, which lost 3 bases and 6 bases, there was a span of 17 bases. The CDR3 runs 14 residues. The CDR3 sequence is CSVDLGDGSAEAFF. The CDR3 nucleotides are TGCAGCGTTGATCTGGGGGACGGGAGCGCTGAAGCTTTCTTT.

The CDR3 DNA is TGCGCCAGCAAAGGGTACGGGACTAGCGGGAGGGACGAGCAGTACTTC. It yields the protein CASKGYGTSGRDEQYF. This rearrangement joins TRBV4-1 to TRBJ2-7; TRBD2 matches at 16 bases. The CDR3 consists of 16 residues. V dropped 7 bases and J dropped 5; count of bases not matched to a gene: 8. Germline assignment: CDR1 MGHRA and CDR2 YSYEKL.

In its sample, this clone was seen a few times. The gene calls are TRBV19 and TRBJ2-1; no reliable D call. Germline V gene sequence: CDR1 LNHDA, CDR2 SQIVND (reference sequence). There are 13 residues in the CDR3. Trimming took off 5 bases at V and 2 bases at J, with 7 bases between the two ends. CDR3 DNA sequence: TGTGCCAGTAGTGTGGACGCCTACAATGAGCAGTTCTTC. Translating it yields CASSVDAYNEQFF.

This chain's CDR3 is CASSRNRGETQYF. The CDR3 coding sequence is TGTGCCAGCAGTCGTAACAGGGGTGAGACCCAGTACTTC. The gene calls are TRBV13 and TRBJ2-5; TRBD1 agrees at 7 bases. V dropped 6 bases and J dropped 5; count of bases not matched to a gene: 6. The germline V gene encodes CDR1 PRHDT and CDR2 FYEKMQ (reference sequence). The CDR3 has 13 residues.

The chain recombines TRBV27 with TRBJ2-7; D call uncertain. In germline, CDR1 is MNHEY, CDR2 SMNVEV (reference sequence). V lost 2 bases and J lost 2, with 10 bases in between. This CDR3 comprises 14 residues. CDR3 loop: CASSLRPKAYEQYF. Here the CDR3 DNA reads TGTGCCAGCAGTTTAAGACCGAAAGCCTACGAGCAGTACTTC.

The chain joins TRBV15 to TRBJ2-1; 10 bases are a match to TRBD2. Germline loops: CDR1 LNHNV, CDR2 YYDKDF (reference sequence). V lost 5 bases to trimming and J lost 7 bases; unmatched junction nucleotides: 8. The CDR3 runs 15 residues. DNA for the CDR3: TGTGCCACCAGCGCAAGGACTAGCGGCCTAAATGAGCAGTTCTTC. This sequence encodes CATSARTSGLNEQFF.

To note about this clone: This may stem from a read error, because a much larger clone lies one nucleotide away. Different DNA sequences within this sample yield the same CDR3. The genes are TRBV6-5 and TRBJ1-1; no reliable D call. The germline V gene encodes CDR1 MNHEY and CDR2 SVGAGI. V was pared by 6 bases and J by 2 bases, with 13 bases between. CDR3 length: 14 amino acids. The CDR3 loop reads CASSVSGTNTEAFF. CDR3 bases: TGTGCCAGCAGCGTGTCAGGCACAAACACTGAAGCTTTCTTT.

The rearrangement joins TRBV5-6 to TRBJ2-7; no clear D. Trimming cost V 5 bases and J 1 base, with 10 bases left between them. Per germline, CDR1 SGHDT and CDR2 YYEEEE. This CDR3 contains 13 residues. CDR3 amino acids: CASRPDGSYEQYF. CDR3 DNA: TGTGCCAGCAGACCGGACGGATCCTACGAGCAGTACTTC.

The CDR3 bases are TGTGCCAGCAGTTACTCCCCGACGCTAGAGAATCAGCCCCAGCATTTT. Its translation: CASSYSPTLENQPQHF. The chain links TRBV6-6 to TRBJ1-5; no reliable D call. The CDR3 extends over 16 amino acids. Germline CDR1 is MNHNY and CDR2 is SVGAGI (reference sequence). The ends were cut back, 0 bases at V and 4 bases at J, with 13 bases in the middle.

The rearrangement links TRBV14 to TRBJ2-2, with unresolved D. Looked up from germline, CDR1 is SGHDN and CDR2 is FVKESK. The CDR3 runs 16 residues. V was clipped by 0 bases and J by 2 bases, with 10 bases between them. CDR3 sequence: CASSQDQTLNTGELFF. The CDR3 bases are TGTGCCAGCAGCCAAGATCAAACATTAAACACCGGGGAGCTGTTTTTT.

The chain couples TRBV4-2 to TRBJ2-7, with 11 positions matching TRBD2. The germline CDR1 and CDR2 sequences are LGHNA and YNFKEQ. The CDR3 loop spans 16 amino acids. Trimming removed 4 bases from V and 0 bases from J; junction bases left unmatched: 5. The CDR3 reads CASSPGLADNSYEQYF. The CDR3 DNA reads TGTGCCAGCAGCCCGGGACTAGCGGACAACTCCTACGAGCAGTACTTC.

V usage is TRBV2 and J usage is TRBJ1-5; D might be TRBD1 (5 bases). CDR3 length equals 14 residues. Trimming shortened V by 4 bases and J by 0 bases, and 7 bases separated the two germline ends. Germline loops: CDR1 SNHLY, CDR2 FYNNEI. The CDR3 spells CASSGQNSNQPQHF. CDR3 bases: TGTGCCAGCAGTGGACAGAATAGCAATCAGCCCCAGCATTTT.

This clone was recorded a few times. A much larger clone is a single base away; this may be a read error. Other DNA sequences in this specimen translate into the identical CDR3. The chain employs TRBV7-9 and TRBJ1-5, with unresolved D. V gave up 5 bases and J gave up 3 bases, with 11 bases separating them. Per the germline V gene, CDR1 is SEHNR and CDR2 is FQNEAQ (reference sequence). The CDR3 has 14 residues. The DNA of the CDR3 is TGTGCCAGCAGCCCTGACGGATTCAATCAGCCCCAGCATTTT. Translation gives CASSPDGFNQPQHF.

The chain combines TRBV27 with TRBJ2-1, with D possibly matching TRBD2 (5 bases). The CDR3 has 11 amino acids. V lost 8 bases to trimming and J lost 10 bases, with 12 bases between them. Germline CDR1 is MNHEY and CDR2 is SMNVEV (reference sequence). This CDR3 reads CASGRGGEQFF. The CDR3, as DNA: TGTGCCAGCGGGAGAGGCGGCGAGCAGTTCTTC.

The V gene is TRBV28, the J gene TRBJ2-6; D not certain. Germline CDR1 is MDHEN and CDR2 is SYDVKM. Trimming shortened V by 5 bases and J by 5 bases, and 22 bases separated the two germline ends. This CDR3 is 18 amino acids long. The DNA of the CDR3 is TGTGCCAGCAGTAATCTACACTTGACACAAAGTCGGGCCAACGTCCTGACTTTC. Amino acids: CASSNLHLTQSRANVLTF.

This clone was picked up a small number of times. The rearrangement uses TRBV7-8 and TRBJ2-3; maybe TRBD2 (6 bases). Per germline, CDR1 SGHVS and CDR2 FQNEAQ. Trimming removed 2 bases from V and 6 bases from J, with 21 bases in between. This CDR3 spans 17 amino acids. The CDR3 bases are TGTGCCAGCAGCTTATCGGAGCGGGTTTTCTGGGGGGATACGCAGTATTTT. Amino acids: CASSLSERVFWGDTQYF.

This clone was counted once. The chain couples TRBV29-1 to TRBJ2-3; 10 bases line up with TRBD2. This CDR3 has 15 residues. The germline V gene encodes CDR1 SQVTM and CDR2 ANQGSEA. With 4 bases clipped from V and 0 bases from J, the junction kept 4 bases outside the gene matches. CDR3: CSVGTSGTSTDTQYF. CDR3 bases: TGCAGCGTTGGGACTAGCGGAACTAGCACAGATACGCAGTATTTT.

The chain links TRBV2 to TRBJ1-2, with D possibly TRBD1 on 6 matching bases. This CDR3 has 15 residues. The germline V and J ends were trimmed by 6 bases and 0 bases, with 14 bases remaining between them. The germline V gene has CDR1 SNHLY and CDR2 FYNNEI. The DNA for the CDR3 is TGTGCCAGCAGCGGAGTGGACAGTTCTAACTATGGCTACACCTTC. It specifies CASSGVDSSNYGYTF.